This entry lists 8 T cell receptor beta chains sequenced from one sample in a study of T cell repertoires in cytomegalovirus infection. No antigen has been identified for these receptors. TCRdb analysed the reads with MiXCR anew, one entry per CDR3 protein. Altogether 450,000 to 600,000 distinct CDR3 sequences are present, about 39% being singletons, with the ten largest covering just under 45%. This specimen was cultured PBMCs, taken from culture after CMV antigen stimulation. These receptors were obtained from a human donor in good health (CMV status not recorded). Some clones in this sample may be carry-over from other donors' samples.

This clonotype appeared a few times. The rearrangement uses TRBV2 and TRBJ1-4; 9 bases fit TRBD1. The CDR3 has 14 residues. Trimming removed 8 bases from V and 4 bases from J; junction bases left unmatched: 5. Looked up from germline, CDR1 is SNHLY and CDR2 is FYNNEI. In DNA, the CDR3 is TGTGCCAGCTCCGGACAGGGGTTTAATGAAAAACTGTTTTTT. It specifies CASSGQGFNEKLFF.

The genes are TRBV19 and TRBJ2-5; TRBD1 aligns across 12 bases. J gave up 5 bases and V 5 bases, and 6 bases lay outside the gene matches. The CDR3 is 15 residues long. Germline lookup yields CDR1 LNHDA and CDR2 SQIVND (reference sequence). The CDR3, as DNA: TGTGCCAGTAGTCCGGGACAGGGGGCTCAGGAGACCCAGTACTTC. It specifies CASSPGQGAQETQYF.

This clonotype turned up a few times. The CDR3 loop reads CASSPLTGPGEQYF. CDR3 nucleotide sequence: TGTGCCAGCAGTCCACTGACAGGACCGGGGGAGCAGTACTTC. The chain links TRBV12-3 or TRBV12-4 to TRBJ2-7; D perhaps matches TRBD1 (6 bases). The CDR3 sequence is 14 residues long. The V end was cut by 5 bases, the J end by 7 bases, with 18 bases between.

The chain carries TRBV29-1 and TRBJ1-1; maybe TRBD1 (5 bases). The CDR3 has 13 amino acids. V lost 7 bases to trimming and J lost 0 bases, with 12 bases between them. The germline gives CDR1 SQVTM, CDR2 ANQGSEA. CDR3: CSGREDMNTEAFF. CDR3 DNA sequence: TGCAGCGGCAGGGAGGACATGAACACTGAAGCTTTCTTT.

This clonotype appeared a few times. The CDR3 is CASSSGPSGVYEQYF. The CDR3 DNA reads as TGTGCCAGCAGCTCAGGCCCTAGCGGGGTCTACGAGCAGTACTTC. The rearrangement joins TRBV7-2 to TRBJ2-7, with 9 nucleotides matching TRBD2. The V and J ends lost 4 bases and 3 bases, in that order; junction bases with no gene match: 7. The CDR3 sequence is 15 residues long. Germline V lookup: CDR1 SGHTA, CDR2 FQGNSA.

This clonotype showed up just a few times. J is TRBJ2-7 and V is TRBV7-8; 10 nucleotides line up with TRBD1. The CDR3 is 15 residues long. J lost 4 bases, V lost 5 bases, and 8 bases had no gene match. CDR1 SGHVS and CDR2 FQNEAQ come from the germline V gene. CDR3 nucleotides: TGTGCCAGCAGCAGAACCGGGACAGGGGTATACGAGCAGTACTTC. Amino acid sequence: CASSRTGTGVYEQYF. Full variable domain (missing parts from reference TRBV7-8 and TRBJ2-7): GAGVSQSPRYKVAKRGQDVALRCDPISGHVSLFWYQQALGQGPEFLTYFQNEAQLDKSGLPSDRFFAERPEGSVSTLKIQRTQQEDSAVYLCASSRTGTGVYEQYFGPGTRLTVT.

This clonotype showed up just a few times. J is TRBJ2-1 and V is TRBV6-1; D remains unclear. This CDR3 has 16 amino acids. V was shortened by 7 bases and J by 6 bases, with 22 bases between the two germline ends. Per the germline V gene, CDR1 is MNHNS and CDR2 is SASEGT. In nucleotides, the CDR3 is TGTGCCAGCACCGAAAAGGGCCGTAGAGGATCCAATGAGCAGTTCTTC. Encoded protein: CASTEKGRRGSNEQFF.

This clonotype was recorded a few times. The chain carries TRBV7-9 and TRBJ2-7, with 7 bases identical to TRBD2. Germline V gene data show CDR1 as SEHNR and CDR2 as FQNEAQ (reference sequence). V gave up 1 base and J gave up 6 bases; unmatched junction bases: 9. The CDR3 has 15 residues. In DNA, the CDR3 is TGTGCCAGCAGCTTAGTTGACGGGGAGGGGCGCGAGCAGTACTTC. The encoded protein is CASSLVDGEGREQYF.